This is a list of T cell receptor beta chains from one sample in a study of cytomegalovirus exposure and HLA in healthy donors. TCRdb's table, derived via immunoSEQ multiplex PCR, lists solely in-frame clones and lacks some. The sample holds over 65,000 clones. The source material was PBMCs. The source of these receptors is a woman aged 25 to 39 in good health and CMV-seronegative. CDR3s include the opening cysteine and the closing phenylalanine or tryptophan. A D gene is named only where the DNA matches it firmly.

v_call	d_call	j_call	cdr3_aa	cdr3_nt
TRBV5-1	TRBD2	TRBJ2-5	CASSPAGGQETQYF	TGCGCCAGCAGCCCGGCGGGGGGCCAAGAGACCCAGTACTTC
TRBV19	TRBD2	TRBJ2-1	CASATSGGLNEQFF	TGTGCCAGCGCCACTAGCGGGGGGCTCAATGAGCAGTTCTTC
TRBV4-2	TRBD1	TRBJ1-1	CASSQPTGQGTEAFF	TGTGCCAGCAGCCAACCAACGGGACAGGGGACTGAAGCTTTCTTT
TRBV27	-	TRBJ1-6	CASSLRGRNNSPLHF	TGTGCCAGCAGTTTACGGGGGAGAAATAATTCACCCCTCCACTTT
TRBV30	-	TRBJ2-1	CAWSVPRGSYNEQFF	TGTGCCTGGAGTGTACCTAGAGGCTCCTACAATGAGCAGTTCTTC
TRBV6-5	TRBD1	TRBJ1-6	CASSWGQLNSPLHF	TGTGCCAGCAGTTGGGGACAGCTAAATTCACCCCTCCACTTT
TRBV12-5	TRBD1	TRBJ1-1	CASGTGTKNTEAFF	TGTGCTAGCGGGACAGGGACCAAAAACACTGAAGCTTTCTTT
TRBV2	-	TRBJ1-1	CASRPVAGGGTEAFF	TGTGCCAGCAGGCCGGTGGCGGGGGGCGGCACTGAAGCTTTCTTT
TRBV2	TRBD1	TRBJ2-7	CASSESDRFGNSEQYF	TGTGCCAGCAGTGAATCGGACAGGTTTGGGAATTCCGAGCAGTACTTC
TRBV30	-	TRBJ2-3	CAWSVRVATSTDTQYF	TGTGCCTGGAGTGTACGAGTAGCAACTAGCACAGATACGCAGTATTTT
TRBV6-5	TRBD1	TRBJ1-1	CASSGTAANTEAFF	TGTGCCAGCAGCGGGACAGCCGCGAACACTGAAGCTTTCTTT
TRBV7-9	TRBD1	TRBJ2-7	CASTLPRDRGSDEQYF	TGTGCCAGCACCCTCCCTCGGGACAGGGGATCGGACGAGCAGTACTTC
TRBV29-1	TRBD2	TRBJ2-3	CSYRGLAGGGDTQYF	TGCAGCTACCGGGGGCTAGCGGGAGGGGGGGATACGCAGTATTTT
TRBV2	TRBD1	TRBJ2-1	CASTGGQGSGSSYNEQFF	TGTGCCAGCACAGGAGGACAGGGGTCCGGTAGCTCCTACAATGAGCAGTTCTTC
TRBV25-1	TRBD2	TRBJ2-5	CASTSSAPRGGHQETQYF	TGTGCCAGCACTAGCAGTGCCCCTAGGGGAGGGCATCAAGAGACCCAGTACTTC
TRBV4-2	-	TRBJ2-1	CASSQGIGGEQFF	TGTGCCAGCAGCCAAGGAATCGGGGGTGAGCAGTTCTTC
TRBV19	TRBD1	TRBJ1-1	CASSTTGVRTEAFF	TGTGCCAGTAGTACGACAGGGGTTCGGACTGAAGCTTTCTTT
TRBV7-9	-	TRBJ1-2	CASSPISGGYTF	TGTGCCAGCAGCCCCATATCGGGTGGCTACACCTTC
TRBV6-1	-	TRBJ1-2	CASSEKGQGIKGYTF	TGTGCCAGCAGTGAAAAGGGGCAGGGCATCAAGGGCTACACCTTC
TRBV25-1	TRBD1	TRBJ1-1	CASSESSAGGKPEAFF	TGTGCCAGCAGTGAATCCTCGGCAGGGGGTAAACCTGAAGCTTTCTTT
TRBV10-3	-	TRBJ2-3	CAISVTVTDTQYF	TGTGCCATCAGTGTAACAGTTACAGATACGCAGTATTTT
TRBV30	-	TRBJ2-5	CAWSVRSQETQYF	TGTGCCTGGAGTGTACGGAGCCAAGAGACCCAGTACTTC
TRBV18	TRBD1	TRBJ2-1	CASSPRPLDAGTGNNEQFF	TGTGCCAGCTCACCGAGACCGTTGGATGCCGGGACAGGTAACAATGAGCAGTTCTTC
TRBV19	-	TRBJ2-7	CASSIETSGEQYF	TGTGCCAGTAGTATAGAGACTAGTGGCGAGCAGTACTTC
TRBV7-8	TRBD1	TRBJ1-1	CASSHDRDTEAFF	TGTGCCAGCAGCCACGACAGGGACACTGAAGCTTTCTTT
TRBV5-6	-	TRBJ1-2	CASSLTGSRNYGYTF	TGTGCCAGCAGCTTAACAGGGAGCCGGAACTATGGCTACACCTTC
TRBV7-2	-	TRBJ1-4	CASSQRATGGNEKLFF	TGTGCCAGCAGCCAACGTGCGACAGGTGGAAATGAAAAACTGTTTTTT
TRBV7-2	TRBD1	TRBJ1-2	CASSPRQGTDYGYTF	TGTGCCAGCAGCCCAAGACAGGGGACGGACTATGGCTACACCTTC
TRBV4-1	-	TRBJ1-1	CASSPSVLEGVTEAFF	TGCGCCAGCAGCCCCTCTGTGCTAGAGGGCGTCACTGAAGCTTTCTTT
TRBV25-1	-	TRBJ2-1	CASSDGNYNEQFF	TGTGCCAGCAGTGACGGGAACTACAATGAGCAGTTCTTC
TRBV30	TRBD2	TRBJ2-7	CAWSDTSGSEQYF	TGTGCCTGGAGTGACACTAGCGGGAGCGAGCAGTACTTC
TRBV7-9	-	TRBJ1-6	CASGSSYNSPLHF	TGTGCCAGCGGGAGCTCCTATAATTCACCCCTCCACTTT
TRBV9	-	TRBJ2-5	CASSVGVGMQETQYF	TGTGCCAGCAGCGTCGGGGTAGGGATGCAAGAGACCCAGTACTTC
TRBV27	-	TRBJ2-3	CASSPNPTSFLADTQYF	TGTGCCAGCAGTCCGAACCCGACTAGTTTTCTCGCAGATACGCAGTATTTT
TRBV4-1	-	TRBJ2-7	CASSQVSGGSSYEQYF	TGCGCCAGCAGCCAAGTTTCGGGTGGGAGCTCCTACGAGCAGTACTTC
TRBV29-1	TRBD2	TRBJ2-7	CSVEEGLAGETYEQYF	TGCAGCGTTGAAGAGGGGCTAGCGGGAGAGACCTACGAGCAGTACTTC
TRBV2	TRBD1	TRBJ1-1	CASEGQTNTEAFF	TGTGCCAGCGAGGGACAGACGAACACTGAAGCTTTCTTT
TRBV2	-	TRBJ2-7	CATTVQDSYEQYF	TGTGCCACCACAGTTCAAGACTCCTACGAGCAGTACTTC
TRBV7-2	TRBD1	TRBJ1-5	CASSWTGGGQPQHF	TGTGCCAGCAGCTGGACAGGAGGGGGTCAGCCCCAGCATTTT
TRBV7-9	-	TRBJ1-2	CASHSGDYGYTF	TGTGCCAGCCATTCCGGGGACTATGGCTACACCTTC
TRBV4-1	TRBD2	TRBJ2-7	CASSQGGRAGAVQYF	TGCGCCAGCAGCCAAGGGGGCAGAGCGGGAGCGGTGCAGTACTTC
TRBV19	-	TRBJ1-5	CASSLLEGRQPQHF	TGTGCCAGTAGCCTTCTGGAGGGGAGGCAGCCCCAGCATTTT
TRBV19	-	TRBJ1-5	CASRGGSRQQPQHF	TGTGCCAGTAGGGGAGGCTCCCGACAACAACCCCAGCATTTT
TRBV30	-	TRBJ1-5	CAWSVQGNQPQHF	TGTGCCTGGAGTGTACAGGGAAATCAGCCCCAGCATTTT
TRBV6-5	TRBD2	TRBJ2-7	CASSYTSGNAEQYF	TGTGCCAGCAGTTACACTAGCGGGAACGCCGAGCAGTACTTC
TRBV6-1	TRBD2	TRBJ2-3	CASSELAGGLGSTDTQYF	TGTGCCAGCAGTGAACTAGCGGGAGGACTGGGTAGCACAGATACGCAGTATTTT
TRBV11-2	-	TRBJ2-7	CASSSGPEGYEQYF	TGTGCCAGCAGCTCGGGCCCGGAGGGCTACGAGCAGTACTTC
TRBV30	TRBD2	TRBJ2-2	CAWHRTRGIGELFF	TGTGCCTGGCATAGGACTAGAGGGATCGGGGAGCTGTTTTTT
TRBV30	-	TRBJ1-2	CAWERQFGGGYTF	TGTGCCTGGGAAAGGCAATTCGGGGGGGGCTACACCTTC
TRBV18	-	TRBJ1-4	CASSPIEGIEKLFF	TGTGCCAGCTCACCAATCGAGGGAATTGAAAAACTGTTTTTT
TRBV9	TRBD2	TRBJ2-5	CASSVTSGSWETQYF	TGTGCCAGCAGCGTAACTAGCGGGAGTTGGGAGACCCAGTACTTC
TRBV7-2	TRBD1	TRBJ2-7	CASSMMGGQGSYEQYF	TGTGCCAGCAGCATGATGGGGGGACAGGGATCCTACGAGCAGTACTTC
TRBV30	-	TRBJ1-2	CAWSVTGSDGYTF	TGTGCCTGGAGTGTTACAGGGAGCGACGGCTACACCTTC
TRBV6-1	-	TRBJ1-2	CASSDSFSYGYGYTF	TGTGCCAGCAGTGATTCCTTCTCTTACGGCTATGGCTACACCTTC
TRBV15	TRBD1	TRBJ2-7	CATSPTGFNEQYF	TGTGCCACCAGCCCGACAGGGTTTAACGAGCAGTACTTC
TRBV2	TRBD1	TRBJ2-7	CASRTGTGGNEQYF	TGTGCCAGCAGAACCGGGACAGGGGGGAACGAGCAGTACTTC
TRBV6-1	-	TRBJ2-7	CASTARGYIYEQYF	TGTGCCAGCACCGCACGGGGGTATATCTACGAGCAGTACTTC